The 25 T cell receptor beta chains listed next were all sequenced from one sample in a study of T cells in Graves' hyperthyroidism and ophthalmopathy. Amplification yielded TCR beta CDR3 regions, with RNA transcripts as the source. First-round RT-PCR of the TCR CDR3 relied on the HTBI primer set. TCRdb passed the multiplex PCR reads through MiXCR, listing each CDR3 protein once. Found here are more than 40,000 distinct CDR3 sequences, more than 40% of them singletons; the top ten hold 32%. The sequenced sample consisted of peripheral blood or thyroid tissue (not recorded which). The receptors stem from a woman in her forties or fifties with Graves' hyperthyroidism.

This clonotype was recorded many times. The V and J genes are TRBV5-1 and TRBJ2-2, with TRBD1 identical over 10 bases. With V trimmed by 1 base and J by 5 bases, 2 bases remained unmatched. CDR3 length equals 15 residues. Germline CDR1 is SGHRS and CDR2 is YFSETQ. CDR3 nucleotide sequence: TGCGCCAGCAGCTTGCTGGACAGGGGGACCGGGGAGCTGTTTTTT. It codes for CASSLLDRGTGELFF.

V usage is TRBV7-8 and J usage is TRBJ2-5; D is tentatively TRBD1 or TRBD2 (5 bases each). The V and J ends lost 5 bases and 9 bases respectively, with 22 bases between them. Germline values: CDR1 SGHVS, CDR2 FQNEAQ. The length of the CDR3 is 15 residues. CDR3 sequence: CASSPRDGSNQPQYF. CDR3 DNA: TGTGCCAGCAGCCCCAGGGACGGAAGCAATCAGCCCCAGTACTTC.

This clonotype occurred once. A much larger clone lies one base from this, so it may be a read error. The chain links TRBV28 to TRBJ1-1; D perhaps matches TRBD1 (5 bases). This CDR3 comprises 8 residues. The germline CDR1 and CDR2 sequences are MDHEN and SYDVKM. CDR3 protein: CATGGALF. The DNA of the CDR3 is TGTGCCACCGGGGGAGCTCTCTTT.

This clonotype was seen at least ten times. The chain's CDR3 is CSGGQGITEAFF. For the CDR3, the DNA is TGCAGTGGGGGACAGGGGATCACTGAAGCTTTCTTT. The chain carries TRBV20-1 and TRBJ1-1; TRBD1 matches at 10 bases. This CDR3 has 12 residues. CDR1 is DFQATT and CDR2 is SNEGSKA in the germline V gene (reference sequence). Trimming cost V 7 bases and J 4 bases; bases outside gene matches: 3.

This clonotype was detected only once. The junction shows a germline mismatch at one end, possibly a read error. V usage is TRBV19 and J usage is TRBJ1-5; D is possibly TRBD1 (5 bases). Germline V gene data show CDR1 as LNHDA and CDR2 as SQIVND (reference sequence). The CDR3 runs 16 residues. The CDR3 nucleotides are TGTGCCAGTAGTGGGGGAGAAATATATAGCAATCAGCCACAGCATTTT. This gives the protein CASSGGEIYSNQPQHF. Variable domain in full (rest from reference TRBV19 and TRBJ1-5): DGGITQSPKYLFRKEGQNVTLSCEQNLNHDAMYWYRQDPGQGLRLIYYSQIVNDFQKGDIAEGYSVSREKKESFPLTVTSAQKNPTAFYLCASSGGEIYSNQPQHFGDGTRLSIL.

The CDR3 is CASSLQGLAGVRGTDTQYF. CDR3 in DNA: TGTGCCAGCAGTCTCCAAGGACTAGCGGGAGTTCGCGGCACAGATACGCAGTATTTT. The gene calls are TRBV28 and TRBJ2-3, with TRBD2 matching over 13 bases. Germline V lookup: CDR1 MDHEN, CDR2 SYDVKM. This CDR3 has 19 residues. J lost 1 base, V lost 5 bases, and 12 bases had no gene match.

This chain connects TRBV24-1 to TRBJ2-3; D may be TRBD1 (5 bases). Trimming took off 4 bases at V and 4 bases at J, with 11 bases between the two ends. Germline V CDR1 and CDR2: KGHDR, SFDVKD. CDR3 length: 14 residues. DNA for the CDR3: TGTGCCACCAGTGAGGAAAGGGGTGCAGATACGCAGTATTTT. Protein product: CATSEERGADTQYF.

With regard to this clonotype: One junction end disagrees with the germline gene, perhaps due to a read error. This rearrangement joins TRBV7-7 to TRBJ2-5; TRBD2 matches 7 bases. Germline V gene sequence: CDR1 SSHAT, CDR2 FNYEAQ (reference sequence). The CDR3 sequence is 14 residues long. Here the CDR3 reads CASSLTSRGETQYF. CDR3 sequence (DNA): TGTGCTAGCAGCCTGACTAGCAGAGGAGAGACCCAGTACTTC.

The chain's CDR3 is CASSLSPGVGEQYF. In DNA form, the CDR3 reads TGCGCCAGCAGCTTGAGCCCGGGAGTAGGCGAGCAGTACTTC. This rearrangement joins TRBV5-1 to TRBJ2-7, with D tentatively TRBD2 (6 bases). V gave up 1 base and J gave up 6 bases, with 14 bases separating them. CDR1 is SGHRS, CDR2 YFSETQ, per germline. The CDR3 is 14 amino acids.

Turning to this clonotype: Relative to the germline gene, one junction end is altered; a read error may explain this. This chain connects TRBV28 to TRBJ1-5, with 11 bases fitting TRBD1. Germline V gene data show CDR1 as MDHEN and CDR2 as SYDVKM. The length of the CDR3 is 18 residues. CDR3 protein: CASGLPSGQGGSNQPQHF. CDR3 bases: TGTGCCAGCGGTTTACCTTCGGGACAGGGGGGGAGCAATCAGCCCCAGCATTTT.

This chain uses TRBV20-1 with TRBJ2-3; 12 nucleotides match TRBD2. The CDR3 runs 13 residues. J gave up 10 bases and V 4 bases, and 6 bases lay outside the gene matches. CDR1 and CDR2 (germline): DFQATT, SNEGSKA (reference sequence). The CDR3 spells CSAMTSGRGAQYF. CDR3 DNA: TGCAGTGCTATGACTAGCGGGAGAGGCGCGCAGTATTTT.

This chain links TRBV6-1 with TRBJ1-4; 7 nucleotides agree with TRBD1. The V segment lost 5 bases and the J segment 5 bases; nucleotides outside the gene matches: 11. Germline values: CDR1 MNHNS, CDR2 SASEGT. The CDR3 has 16 residues. The CDR3 protein is CASSTQGSLRNEKLFF. CDR3 DNA: TGTGCCAGCAGTACACAGGGGTCCCTTCGGAATGAAAAACTGTTTTTT.

This clonotype is classed as medium-sized (0.01 to 0.1%). The V call is TRBV7-9, the J call TRBJ1-6; TRBD1 aligns across 10 bases. The germline V gene has CDR1 SEHNR and CDR2 FQNEAQ (reference sequence). The V segment lost 3 bases and the J segment 9 bases; nucleotides outside the gene matches: 5. CDR3 length equals 15 residues. CDR3 DNA sequence: TGTGCCAGCAGCTTCCGGACAGGGGGTATTTCACCCCTCCACTTT. Its translation: CASSFRTGGISPLHF.

This clonotype occurred a few times. The V call is TRBV20-1, the J call TRBJ2-5; the D gene is possibly TRBD2 (6 bases). This CDR3 has 13 amino acids. Trimming shortened V by 3 bases and J by 5 bases, and 13 bases separated the two germline ends. Germline CDR1 is DFQATT and CDR2 is SNEGSKA (reference sequence). CDR3 bases: TGCAGTGCTAGGGACTACACCGGGGAGACCCAGTACTTC. Protein: CSARDYTGETQYF.

Comments on this clonotype: A much larger clone sits a single nucleotide away, making a read error possible. The gene calls are TRBV7-9 and TRBJ1-2, with D uncertain. The germline V and J ends were trimmed by 6 bases and 8 bases, with 13 bases remaining between them. CDR1 SEHNR and CDR2 FQNEAQ come from the germline V gene (reference sequence). The CDR3 length is 12 residues. CDR3 nucleotides: TGTGCCAGCAGTGGACTTGTTCGGGGCTACACCTTC. It translates to CASSGLVRGYTF.

The chain is built from TRBV10-2 and TRBJ2-7; 8 nucleotides agree with TRBD1. The germline V gene encodes CDR1 WSHSY and CDR2 SAAADI. Trimming at V came to 8 bases and at J to 0 bases, leaving 0 bases not matched to a gene. The CDR3 length is 12 residues. The chain's CDR3 is CASGQGSYEQYF. The CDR3, as DNA: TGCGCCAGCGGACAGGGCTCCTACGAGCAGTACTTC.

Note on this clonotype: An end of the junction does not agree with germline; a read error may underlie this. The chain recombines TRBV7-9 with TRBJ1-4; TRBD1 is a possible D gene (6 bases). The CDR3 spans 15 residues. CDR1 is SEHNR and CDR2 is FQNEAQ in the germline V gene (reference sequence). This CDR3 reads CASSLIAESGEKLFF. The CDR3 nucleotides are TGTGCCAGCAGCCTCATCGCCGAATCAGGGGAAAAACTGTTTTTC.

The J gene is TRBJ2-7, the V gene TRBV9; 8 bases match TRBD2. Germline trimming cut 4 bases from V and 4 bases from J; bases unmatched to any gene: 10. CDR1 SGDLS and CDR2 YYNGEE come from the germline V gene. There are 15 residues in the CDR3. This chain's CDR3 is CASSSTAGATYEQYF. Written as DNA, the CDR3 is TGTGCCAGCAGCTCCACAGCGGGAGCGACATACGAGCAGTACTTC.

At least ten counts were recorded for this clonotype. The chain recombines TRBV7-8 with TRBJ1-5, with TRBD1 matching 10 bases. The length of the CDR3 is 19 residues. Germline V gives CDR1 SGHVS, CDR2 FQNEAQ. V gave up 5 bases and J gave up 4 bases; unmatched junction bases: 17. This CDR3 reads CASSAQLTGGISHNQPQHF. The CDR3 coding sequence is TGTGCCAGCAGCGCCCAGCTGACAGGGGGCATTTCCCATAATCAGCCCCAGCATTTT. The full variable domain, with the rest looked up from reference TRBV7-8 and TRBJ1-5, is GAGVSQSPRYKVAKRGQDVALRCDPISGHVSLFWYQQALGQGPEFLTYFQNEAQLDKSGLPSDRFFAERPEGSVSTLKIQRTQQEDSAVYLCASSAQLTGGISHNQPQHFGDGTRLSIL.

This clonotype was seen repeatedly, ten times or more. The chain couples TRBV5-1 to TRBJ2-5, with D maybe TRBD2 (5 bases). This CDR3 has 16 residues. The V and J ends lost 0 bases and 2 bases respectively, with 14 bases between them. From germline, CDR1 is SGHRS and CDR2 YFSETQ. CDR3 sequence (DNA): TGCGCCAGCAGCTTGGTGGGTAGCGCCTCACAAGAGACCCAGTACTTC. Translated: CASSLVGSASQETQYF.

This sequence joins TRBV29-1 and TRBJ1-2; 11 bases line up with TRBD1. The length of the CDR3 is 13 residues. Per germline, CDR1 SQVTM and CDR2 ANQGSEA. Germline trimming cut 4 bases from V and 4 bases from J; bases unmatched to any gene: 2. CDR3 in amino acids: CSVGGTGGYGYTF. CDR3 DNA: TGCAGCGTTGGGGGGACAGGGGGCTATGGCTACACCTTC.

Concerning this clonotype itself: The limits of the CDR3 on the DNA are not certain, so only TCRdb's listed CDR3 is given. This sequence joins TRBV7-2 and TRBJ2-7; TRBD1 was called by the table and not checked on the DNA. Germline CDR1 SGHTA, CDR2 FQGNSA. Counting both end residues, the CDR3 totals 20 amino acids. The CDR3 protein is CAGSFYICSAHRDTAYEQYF.

A note on this clonotype: A junction end diverges from the germline sequence, so it may reflect a read error. The chain has TRBV10-3 and TRBJ1-6, with a tentative D call TRBD1 (5 bases). This CDR3 region has 13 residues. Germline lookup yields CDR1 ENHRY and CDR2 SYGVKD. CDR3 sequence: CANSDGALSPLHF. CDR3 coding DNA: TGTGCCAACAGTGACGGGGCCTTGTCACCCCTCCACTTT.

The V call is TRBV5-1, the J call TRBJ1-6; D is ambiguous. The germline CDR1 and CDR2 sequences are SGHRS and YFSETQ. The CDR3 spans 13 residues. V lost 0 bases to trimming and J lost 10 bases, with 8 bases between them. In DNA form, the CDR3 reads TGCGCCAGCAGCTTGGATGTGGACTCACCCCTCCACTTT. Its protein product is CASSLDVDSPLHF.

This clonotype was counted at least ten times. V usage is TRBV7-6 and J usage is TRBJ2-7; 8 nucleotides match TRBD1. Germline trimming cut 3 bases from V and 4 bases from J; bases unmatched to any gene: 8. Germline V gene lookup returns CDR1 SGHVS and CDR2 FNYEAQ. This CDR3 has 15 residues. For the CDR3, the DNA is TGTGCCAGCAGCTTTCCCCCGGGACAGGCGTACGAGCAGTACTTC. Translation gives CASSFPPGQAYEQYF.